The 16 T cell receptor beta chains below come from one sample, sequenced in a study of cytomegalovirus exposure and HLA in healthy donors. The PCR made use of 60 Vbeta and 13 Jbeta primers. Here immunoSEQ multiplex PCR was the method, and the copy in TCRdb shows in-frame clones only, minus some. The table records 110,000 or so clones, over 75% of them present only once. The sample consisted of PBMCs. The receptor source for this set is a woman aged 18-29 years in good health and CMV-seronegative.

The chain links TRBV29-1 to TRBJ2-5; D not resolved. This CDR3 spans 13 amino acids. Germline CDR1 and CDR2: SQVTM and ANQGSEA. The ends were cut back, 0 bases at V and 1 base at J, with 6 bases in the middle. CDR3 sequence reads: CSVEDWSQETQYF. DNA of the CDR3: TGCAGCGTTGAAGACTGGAGCCAAGAGACCCAGTACTTC.

The count of this clone is one. The CDR3 sequence is CASTRTTGGMNTEAFF. The CDR3 DNA reads as TGTGCCAGCACAAGAACGACAGGGGGGATGAACACTGAAGCTTTCTTT. V usage is TRBV2 and J usage is TRBJ1-1; 9 nucleotides align to TRBD1. The V gene's germline CDR1 is SNHLY and CDR2 FYNNEI. The J segment lost 0 bases and the V segment lost 7 bases, leaving 9 bases of the junction unmatched. This CDR3 is 16 amino acids long.

The chain links TRBV5-4 to TRBJ1-3; maybe TRBD1 (6 bases). The V and J ends lost 0 bases and 2 bases respectively, with 9 bases between them. In germline, CDR1 is SGHNT, CDR2 YYREEE (reference sequence). The CDR3 is 15 residues long. The CDR3 protein is CASSLAGGPGNTIYF. CDR3 nucleotides: TGTGCCAGCAGCTTGGCCGGGGGGCCTGGAAACACCATATATTTT.

The chain is built from TRBV5-4 and TRBJ2-1, with TRBD1 matching 8 bases. The CDR3 contains 13 residues. Germline V gene sequence: CDR1 SGHNT, CDR2 YYREEE (reference sequence). The V gene end was trimmed by 4 bases and the J gene end by 7 bases; junction bases not matched to a gene: 4. The CDR3 nucleotides read TGTGCCAGCAGCCTCAGGGGGCGTAATGAGCAGTTCTTC. This encodes CASSLRGRNEQFF.

As for this clone: One end of the junction does not line up with germline, which may come from a read error. This chain connects TRBV5-1 to TRBJ1-5, with D unclear. The germline gives CDR1 SGHRS, CDR2 YFSETQ. The CDR3 spans 14 residues. The DNA of the CDR3 is TGCGCCAGCAGCTTGGGCAGCCAGGATCAGCTCCAGCATTTT. This gives the protein CASSLGSQDQLQHF.

This clone appeared once. This sequence joins TRBV5-1 and TRBJ1-1; perhaps TRBD1 as D (5 bases). V lost 0 bases and J 8 bases, leaving 11 bases between the germline ends. Looked up from germline, CDR1 is SGHRS and CDR2 is YFSETQ. The CDR3 is made up of 13 amino acids. The CDR3 is CASSLVLQEEAFF. The CDR3 bases are TGCGCCAGCAGCTTGGTCCTACAGGAAGAAGCTTTCTTT.

The chain joins TRBV30 to TRBJ2-3; TRBD1 matches 9 bases. Per the germline V gene, CDR1 is GTSNPN and CDR2 is SVGIG (reference sequence). The J segment lost 13 bases and the V segment lost 3 bases, leaving 5 bases of the junction unmatched. CDR3 length: 11 residues. The DNA for the CDR3 is TGTGCCTGGAGCTCGGGACAGGGAAAGTATTTT. Protein product: CAWSSGQGKYF.

J is TRBJ1-2 and V is TRBV27; 8 bases are shared with TRBD1. CDR3 length equals 17 residues. CDR1 and CDR2 from the germline V gene are MNHEY and SMNVEV (reference sequence). V shed 3 bases and J 0 bases; nucleotides not matched to a gene: 9. The CDR3 is CASSLFGQGPTNYGYTF. DNA for the CDR3: TGTGCCAGCAGTTTGTTCGGACAGGGACCTACTAACTATGGCTACACCTTC.

This chain uses TRBV4-2 with TRBJ1-4, with no clear D. The V end lost 1 base, the J end lost 4 bases, and 7 bases lay between the germline ends. CDR3 length equals 14 residues. In germline, CDR1 is LGHNA, CDR2 YNFKEQ. The CDR3 DNA sequence: TGTGCCAGCAGCCAAGCAGGAATTAATGAAAAACTGTTTTTT. It translates to CASSQAGINEKLFF.

The V gene is TRBV6-5, the J gene TRBJ2-1; D call uncertain. V lost 6 bases and J 2 bases, leaving 11 bases between the germline ends. The length of the CDR3 is 14 residues. Germline CDR1 reads MNHEY; CDR2 reads SVGAGI. CDR3 coding DNA: TGTGCCAGCAGGACCCGTCGGGCCTACAATGAGCAGTTCTTC. It codes for CASRTRRAYNEQFF.

The chain couples TRBV11-2 to TRBJ2-7; no clear D. Trimming pared 3 bases from V and 6 bases from J, leaving 12 bases between. This CDR3 region has 13 residues. Germline V gene lookup returns CDR1 SGHAT and CDR2 FQNNGV. CDR3 sequence: CASSFDLPGEQYV. CDR3 sequence (DNA): TGTGCCAGCAGCTTTGACCTTCCAGGCGAGCAGTACGTC.

This chain links TRBV5-1 with TRBJ2-5; 8 nucleotides line up with TRBD1. The closer fit of TRBJ2-7 to the DNA end suggests the J call may be wrong. The germline V gene has CDR1 SGHRS and CDR2 YFSETQ. This CDR3 has 14 residues. The CDR3 region has the DNA TGCGCCAGCAGCTTGGGCAGGGGGCTATACGAGCAGTACTTC. This codes for CASSLGRGLYEQYF.

This rearrangement joins TRBV19 to TRBJ1-4; 7 bases fit TRBD1. Germline assignment: CDR1 LNHDA and CDR2 SQIVND (reference sequence). This CDR3 is 16 amino acids long. Germline trimming cut 5 bases from V and 8 bases from J; bases unmatched to any gene: 14. The chain's CDR3 is CASSAPSGQWDEKLFF. DNA of the CDR3: TGTGCCAGTAGTGCTCCATCGGGACAGTGGGACGAAAAACTGTTTTTT.

The gene calls are TRBV28 and TRBJ2-2, with TRBD2 matching over 8 bases. This CDR3 is 16 amino acids long. After removal of 7 bases from V and 0 bases from J, the junction contained 7 bases not matched to a gene. Germline V gives CDR1 MDHEN, CDR2 SYDVKM. Written as DNA, the CDR3 is TGTGCCAGCACCATTTCGACTAGCGCGAACACCGGGGAGCTGTTTTTT. It specifies CASTISTSANTGELFF.

This sequence joins TRBV18 and TRBJ1-2; D is undetermined. There are 13 residues in the CDR3. Trimming cost V 1 base and J 2 bases, with 5 bases left between them. CDR1 is KGHSH and CDR2 is LQKENI in the germline V gene. CDR3 coding DNA: TGTGCCAGCTCACCACGCGAGAACTATGGCTACACCTTC. It encodes CASSPRENYGYTF.

V gene TRBV29-1 combines with J gene TRBJ2-7, with 8 bases aligning to TRBD2. The CDR3 is 11 residues long. CDR1 and CDR2 (germline): SQVTM, ANQGSEA. V was pared by 6 bases and J by 7 bases, with 5 bases of the junction left unmatched. CDR3 loop: CSVCPGGEQYV. As DNA, the CDR3 is TGCAGCGTATGCCCGGGGGGGGAGCAGTACGTC.